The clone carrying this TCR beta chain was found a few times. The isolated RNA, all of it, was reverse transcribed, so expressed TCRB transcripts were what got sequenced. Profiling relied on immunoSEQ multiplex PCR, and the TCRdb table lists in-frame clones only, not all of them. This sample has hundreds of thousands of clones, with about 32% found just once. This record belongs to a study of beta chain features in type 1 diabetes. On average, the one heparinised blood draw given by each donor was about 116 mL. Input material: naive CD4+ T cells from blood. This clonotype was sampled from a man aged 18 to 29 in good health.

CDR3 loop: CAWSALRAGEQYF. DNA for the CDR3: TGTGCCTGGAGTGCCCTTCGGGCAGGCGAGCAGTACTTC. This chain links TRBV30 with TRBJ2-7; no reliable D call. There are 13 residues in the CDR3. Deletions cut 1 base from V and 6 bases from J, with 13 bases between. Germline V CDR1 and CDR2: GTSNPN, SVGIG (reference sequence).